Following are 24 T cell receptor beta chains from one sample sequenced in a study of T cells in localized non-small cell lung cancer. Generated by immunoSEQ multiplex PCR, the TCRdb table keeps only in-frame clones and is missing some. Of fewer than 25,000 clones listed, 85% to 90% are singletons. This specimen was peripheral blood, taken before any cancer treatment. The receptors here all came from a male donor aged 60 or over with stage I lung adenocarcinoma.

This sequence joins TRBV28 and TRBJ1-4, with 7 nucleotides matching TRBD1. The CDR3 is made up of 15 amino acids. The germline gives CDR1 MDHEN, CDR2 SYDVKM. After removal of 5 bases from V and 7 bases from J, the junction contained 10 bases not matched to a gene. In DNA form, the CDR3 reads TGTGCCAGCAGTAAACAGACAGGGAGGGGTGAAAAACTGTTTTTT. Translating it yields CASSKQTGRGEKLFF.

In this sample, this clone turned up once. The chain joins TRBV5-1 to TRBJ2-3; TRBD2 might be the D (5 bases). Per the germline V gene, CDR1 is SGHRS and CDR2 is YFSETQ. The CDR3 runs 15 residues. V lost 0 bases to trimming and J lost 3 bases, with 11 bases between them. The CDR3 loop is CASSLGGLRTDTQYF. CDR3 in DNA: TGCGCCAGCAGCTTGGGTGGACTGAGGACAGATACGCAGTATTTT.

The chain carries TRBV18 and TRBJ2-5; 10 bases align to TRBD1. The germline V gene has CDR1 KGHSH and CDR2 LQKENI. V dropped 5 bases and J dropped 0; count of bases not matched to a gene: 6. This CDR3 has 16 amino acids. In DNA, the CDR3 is TGTGCCAGCTCATTCAGGACAGGGGGGTACCAAGAGACCCAGTACTTC. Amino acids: CASSFRTGGYQETQYF.

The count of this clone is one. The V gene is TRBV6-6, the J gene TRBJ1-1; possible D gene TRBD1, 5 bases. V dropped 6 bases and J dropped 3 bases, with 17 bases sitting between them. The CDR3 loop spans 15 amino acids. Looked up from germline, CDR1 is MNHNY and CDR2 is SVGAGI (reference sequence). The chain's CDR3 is CASSPRGLTYTEAFF. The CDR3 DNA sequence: TGTGCCAGCAGCCCCCGGGGGTTGACGTACACTGAAGCTTTCTTT.

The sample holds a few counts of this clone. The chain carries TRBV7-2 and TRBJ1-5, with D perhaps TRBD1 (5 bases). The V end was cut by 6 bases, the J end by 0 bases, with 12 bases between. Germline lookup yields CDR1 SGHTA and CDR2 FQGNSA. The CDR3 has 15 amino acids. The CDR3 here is CASSEQDVSNQPQHF. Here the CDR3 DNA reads TGTGCCAGCAGTGAACAGGACGTTAGCAATCAGCCCCAGCATTTT.

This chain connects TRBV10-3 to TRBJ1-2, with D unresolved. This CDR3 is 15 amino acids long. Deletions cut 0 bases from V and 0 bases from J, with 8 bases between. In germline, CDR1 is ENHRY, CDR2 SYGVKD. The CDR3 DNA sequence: TGTGCCATCAGTGAGTCGGCAGAAGCTAACTATGGCTACACCTTC. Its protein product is CAISESAEANYGYTF.

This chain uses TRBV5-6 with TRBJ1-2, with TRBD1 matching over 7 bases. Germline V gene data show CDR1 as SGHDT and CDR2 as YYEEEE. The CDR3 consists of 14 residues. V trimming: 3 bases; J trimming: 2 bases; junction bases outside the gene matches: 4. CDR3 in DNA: TGTGCCAGCAGCTCGACAGGGTACAACTATGGCTACACCTTC. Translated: CASSSTGYNYGYTF. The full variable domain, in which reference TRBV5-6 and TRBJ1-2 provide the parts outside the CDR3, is DAGVTQSPTHLIKTRGQQVTLRCSPKSGHDTVSWYQQALGQGPQFIFQYYEEEERQRGNFPDRFSGHQFPNYSSELNVNALLLGDSALYLCASSSTGYNYGYTFGSGTRLTVV.

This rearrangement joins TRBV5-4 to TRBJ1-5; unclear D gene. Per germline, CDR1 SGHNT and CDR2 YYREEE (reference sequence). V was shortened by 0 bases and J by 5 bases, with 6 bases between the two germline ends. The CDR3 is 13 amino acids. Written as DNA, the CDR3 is TGTGCCAGCAGCTTGGACAGCCATCAGCCCCAGCATTTT. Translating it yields CASSLDSHQPQHF.

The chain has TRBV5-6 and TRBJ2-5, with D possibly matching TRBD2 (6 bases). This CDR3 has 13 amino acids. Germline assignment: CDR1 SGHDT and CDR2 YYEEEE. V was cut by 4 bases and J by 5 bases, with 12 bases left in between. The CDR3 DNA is TGTGCCAGCAGCAGGGACTTAAAGGAGACCCAGTACTTC. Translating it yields CASSRDLKETQYF.

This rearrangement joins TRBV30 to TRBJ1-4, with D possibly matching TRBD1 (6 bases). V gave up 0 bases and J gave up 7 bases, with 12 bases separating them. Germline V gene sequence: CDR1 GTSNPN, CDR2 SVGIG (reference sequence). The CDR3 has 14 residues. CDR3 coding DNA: TGTGCCTGGAGTGTTAGGGGGGCCGGTGAAAAACTGTTTTTT. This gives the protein CAWSVRGAGEKLFF.

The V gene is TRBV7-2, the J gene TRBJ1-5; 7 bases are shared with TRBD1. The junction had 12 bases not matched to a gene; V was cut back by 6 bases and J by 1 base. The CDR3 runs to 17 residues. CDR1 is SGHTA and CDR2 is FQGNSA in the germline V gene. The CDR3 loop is CASSPPRGRGSNQPQHF. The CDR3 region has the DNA TGTGCCAGCAGTCCTCCAAGGGGGCGAGGGAGCAATCAGCCCCAGCATTTT.

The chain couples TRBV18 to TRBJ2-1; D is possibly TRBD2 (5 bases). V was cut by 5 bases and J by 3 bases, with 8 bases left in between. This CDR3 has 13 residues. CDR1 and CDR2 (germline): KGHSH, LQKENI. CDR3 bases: TGTGCCAGCTCAAACGCGGGCTACAATGAGCAGTTCTTC. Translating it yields CASSNAGYNEQFF.

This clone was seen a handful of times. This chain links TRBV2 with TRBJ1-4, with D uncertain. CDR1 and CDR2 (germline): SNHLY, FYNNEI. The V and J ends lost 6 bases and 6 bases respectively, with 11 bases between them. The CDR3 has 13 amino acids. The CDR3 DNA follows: TGTGCCAGCAGGGGTGGATGGGATGAAAAACTGTTTTTT. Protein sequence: CASRGGWDEKLFF.

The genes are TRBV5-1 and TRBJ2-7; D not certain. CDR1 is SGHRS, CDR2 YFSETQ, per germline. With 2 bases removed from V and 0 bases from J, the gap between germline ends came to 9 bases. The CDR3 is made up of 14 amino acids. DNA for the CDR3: TGCGCCAGCAGCTTAGTACAGAGCTCCTACGAGCAGTACTTC. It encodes CASSLVQSSYEQYF. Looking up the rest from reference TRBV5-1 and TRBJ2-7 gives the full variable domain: KAGVTQTPRYLIKTRGQQVTLSCSPISGHRSVSWYQQTPGQGLQFLFEYFSETQRNKGNFPGRFSGRQFSNSRSEMNVSTLELGDSALYLCASSLVQSSYEQYFGPGTRLTVT.

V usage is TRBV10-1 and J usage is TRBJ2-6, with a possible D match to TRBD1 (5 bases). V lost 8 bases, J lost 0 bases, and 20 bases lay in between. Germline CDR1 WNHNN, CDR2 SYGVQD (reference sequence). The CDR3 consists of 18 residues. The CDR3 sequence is CASELEGARHSGANVLTF. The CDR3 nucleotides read TGCGCCAGCGAATTAGAAGGGGCCCGCCACTCTGGGGCCAACGTCCTGACTTTC.

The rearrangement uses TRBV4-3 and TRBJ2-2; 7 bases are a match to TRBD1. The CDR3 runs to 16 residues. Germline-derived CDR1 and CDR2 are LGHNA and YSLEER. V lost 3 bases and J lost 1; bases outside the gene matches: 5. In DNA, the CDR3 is TGCGCCAGCAGCCACCCCAGACAGGGGAACACCGGGGAGCTGTTTTTT. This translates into CASSHPRQGNTGELFF.

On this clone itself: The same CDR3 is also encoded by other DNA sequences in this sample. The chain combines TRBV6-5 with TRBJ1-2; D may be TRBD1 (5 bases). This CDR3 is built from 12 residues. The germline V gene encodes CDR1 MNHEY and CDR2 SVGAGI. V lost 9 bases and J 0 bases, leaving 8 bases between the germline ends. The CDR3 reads CASRQSNYGYTF. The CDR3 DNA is TGTGCCAGTCGACAGTCTAACTATGGCTACACCTTC.

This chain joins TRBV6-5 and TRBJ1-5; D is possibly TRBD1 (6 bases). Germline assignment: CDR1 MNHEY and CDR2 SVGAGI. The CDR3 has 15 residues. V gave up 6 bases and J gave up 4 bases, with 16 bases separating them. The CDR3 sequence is CASSQRQVPNQPQHF. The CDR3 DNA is TGTGCCAGCAGCCAACGACAGGTCCCGAATCAGCCCCAGCATTTT.

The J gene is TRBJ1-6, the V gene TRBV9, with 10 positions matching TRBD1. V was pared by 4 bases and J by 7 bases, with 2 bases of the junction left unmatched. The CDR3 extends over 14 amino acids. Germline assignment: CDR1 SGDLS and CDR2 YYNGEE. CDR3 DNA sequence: TGTGCCAGCAGCCCGGGACAGGGGAATTCACCCCTCCACTTT. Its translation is CASSPGQGNSPLHF. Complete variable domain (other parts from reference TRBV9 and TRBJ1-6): DSGVTQTPKHLITATGQRVTLRCSPRSGDLSVYWYQQSLDQGLQFLIQYYNGEERAKGNILERFSAQQFPDLHSELNLSSLELGDSALYFCASSPGQGNSPLHFGNGTRLTVT.

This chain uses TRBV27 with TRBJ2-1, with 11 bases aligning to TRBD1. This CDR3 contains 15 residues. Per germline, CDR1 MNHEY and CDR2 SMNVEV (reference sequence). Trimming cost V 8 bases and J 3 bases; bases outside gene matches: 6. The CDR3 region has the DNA TGTGCCAGCGGCTCCGGGACAGGGGGCTACAATGAGCAGTTCTTC. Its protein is CASGSGTGGYNEQFF.

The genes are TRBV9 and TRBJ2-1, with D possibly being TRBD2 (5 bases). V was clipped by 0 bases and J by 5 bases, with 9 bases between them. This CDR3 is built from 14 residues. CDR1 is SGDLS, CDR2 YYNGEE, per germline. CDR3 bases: TGTGCCAGCAGCGTAGGGGGAGCGGACAATGAGCAGTTCTTC. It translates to CASSVGGADNEQFF. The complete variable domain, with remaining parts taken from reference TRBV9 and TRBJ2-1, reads DSGVTQTPKHLITATGQRVTLRCSPRSGDLSVYWYQQSLDQGLQFLIQYYNGEERAKGNILERFSAQQFPDLHSELNLSSLELGDSALYFCASSVGGADNEQFFGPGTRLTVL.

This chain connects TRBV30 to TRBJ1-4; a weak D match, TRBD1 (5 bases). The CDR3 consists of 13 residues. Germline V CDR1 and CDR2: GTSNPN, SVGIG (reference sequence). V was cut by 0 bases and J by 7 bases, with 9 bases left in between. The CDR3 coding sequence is TGTGCCTGGAGTGTATCAGGGAGTGAAAAACTGTTTTTT. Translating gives CAWSVSGSEKLFF. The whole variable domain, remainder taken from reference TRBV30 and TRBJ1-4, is SQTIHQWPATLVQPVGSPLSLECTVEGTSNPNLYWYRQAAGRGLQLLFYSVGIGQISSEVPQNLSASRPQDRQFILSSKKLLLSDSGFYLCAWSVSGSEKLFFGSGTQLSVL.

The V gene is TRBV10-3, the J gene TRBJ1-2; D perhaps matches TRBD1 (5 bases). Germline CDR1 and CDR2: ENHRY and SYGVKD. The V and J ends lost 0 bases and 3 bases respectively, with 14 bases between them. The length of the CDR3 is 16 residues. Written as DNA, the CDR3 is TGTGCCATCAGTGAGTCGAGGACCGGGACGTACTATGGCTACACCTTC. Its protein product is CAISESRTGTYYGYTF.

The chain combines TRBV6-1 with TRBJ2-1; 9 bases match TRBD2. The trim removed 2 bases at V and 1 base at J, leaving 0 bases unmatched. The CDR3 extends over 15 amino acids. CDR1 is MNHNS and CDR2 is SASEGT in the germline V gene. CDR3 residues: CASSELAGSYNEQFF. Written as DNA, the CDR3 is TGTGCCAGCAGTGAACTAGCGGGATCCTACAATGAGCAGTTCTTC.